The text below deals with one T cell receptor beta chain. An end of the junction does not agree with germline; a read error may underlie this. The data originate from a study of T-cell memory formation after mild COVID-19. Germline V gene lookup returns CDR1 SGHTA and CDR2 FQGTGA. The CDR3 covers 13 residues. Via MiXCR, TCRdb re-called the 5' RACE reads, giving one row per CDR3 protein. The sample contains about 300,000 distinct CDR3 sequences, just under 20% of which appear only once. This clonotype was obtained from a man between 18 and 35 years old who had mild COVID-19 (a few samples of this study predate the infection). Cell type and time point are not known. The chain uses TRBV7-3 and TRBJ2-1; D may be TRBD2 (6 bases). Sequencing was performed on PBMCs or a T cell subset sorted from them (not recorded which). The CDR3 DNA sequence: TGTGCCAGCCCCACGGGGCCGGGGGATGAGCATTTGTTC. Translating it yields CASPTGPGDEHLF.